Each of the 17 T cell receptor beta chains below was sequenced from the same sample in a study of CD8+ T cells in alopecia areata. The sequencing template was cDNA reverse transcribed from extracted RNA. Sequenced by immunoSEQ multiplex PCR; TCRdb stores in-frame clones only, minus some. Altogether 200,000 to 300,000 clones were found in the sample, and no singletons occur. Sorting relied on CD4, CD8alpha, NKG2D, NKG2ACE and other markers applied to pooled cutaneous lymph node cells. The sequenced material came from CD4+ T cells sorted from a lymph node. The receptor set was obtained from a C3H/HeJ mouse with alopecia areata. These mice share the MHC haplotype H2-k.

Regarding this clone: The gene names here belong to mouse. The sequenced CDR3 bases are TGTGCCAGCAGTCTCAGAGGGGGCGCTGAGGACACA. It yields the protein CASSLRGGAEDT. The entire CDR3 sequence reads CASSLRGGAEDTEVFF. The chain joins TRBV14 to TRBJ1-1; 7 nucleotides match TRBD1. The read comes to an end 4 residues before the CDR3 does, leaving the germline J gene to fill in the end. The ends lost 4 bases at V and 3 bases at J; junction bases unmatched: 12. The CDR3 consists of 16 residues. Germline V gene sequence: CDR1 SGHDT, CDR2 FRDEAV. The variable domain in full, completed from reference TRBV14 and TRBJ1-1, reads EAGVTQSPRYAVLQEGQAVSFWCDPISGHDTLYWYQQPRDQGPQLLVYFRDEAVIDNSQLPSDRFSAVRPKGTNSTLKIQSAKQGDTATYLCASSLRGGAEDTEVFFGKGTRLTVV.

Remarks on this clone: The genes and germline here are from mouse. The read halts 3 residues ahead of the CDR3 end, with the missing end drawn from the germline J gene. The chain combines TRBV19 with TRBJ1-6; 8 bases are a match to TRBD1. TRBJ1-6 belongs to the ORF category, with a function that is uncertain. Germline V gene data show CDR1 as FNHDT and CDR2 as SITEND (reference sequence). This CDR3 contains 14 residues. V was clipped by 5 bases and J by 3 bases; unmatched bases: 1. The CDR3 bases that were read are TGTGCCAGCAGACAGGGGGTCTATAATTCGCCC. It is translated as CASRQGVYNSP. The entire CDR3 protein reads CASRQGVYNSPLYF.

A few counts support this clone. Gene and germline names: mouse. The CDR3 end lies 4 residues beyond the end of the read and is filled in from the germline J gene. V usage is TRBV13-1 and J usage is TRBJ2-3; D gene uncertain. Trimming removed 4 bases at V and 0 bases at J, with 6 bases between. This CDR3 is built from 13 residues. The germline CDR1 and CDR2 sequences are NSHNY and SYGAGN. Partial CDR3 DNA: TGTGCCAGCAGTCATAATAGTGCAGAA. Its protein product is CASSHNSAE. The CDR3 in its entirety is CASSHNSAETLYF.

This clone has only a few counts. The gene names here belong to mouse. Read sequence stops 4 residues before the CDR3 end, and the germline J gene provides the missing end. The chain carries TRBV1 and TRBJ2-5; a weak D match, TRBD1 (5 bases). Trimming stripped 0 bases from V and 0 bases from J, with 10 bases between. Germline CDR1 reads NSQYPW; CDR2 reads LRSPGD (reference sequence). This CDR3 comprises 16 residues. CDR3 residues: CTCSADQRGNQDTQYF. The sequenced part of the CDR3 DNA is TGCACCTGCAGTGCAGATCAGAGGGGTAACCAAGAC.

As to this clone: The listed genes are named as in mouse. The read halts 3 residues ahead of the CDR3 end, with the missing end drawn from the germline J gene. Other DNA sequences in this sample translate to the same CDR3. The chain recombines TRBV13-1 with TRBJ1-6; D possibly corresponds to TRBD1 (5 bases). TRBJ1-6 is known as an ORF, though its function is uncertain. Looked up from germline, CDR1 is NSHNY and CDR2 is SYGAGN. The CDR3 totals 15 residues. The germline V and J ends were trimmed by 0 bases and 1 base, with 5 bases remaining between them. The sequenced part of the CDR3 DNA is TGTGCCAGCAGTGATGAGGGGTCCTATAATTCGCCC. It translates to CASSDEGSYNSP. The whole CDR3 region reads CASSDEGSYNSPLYF.

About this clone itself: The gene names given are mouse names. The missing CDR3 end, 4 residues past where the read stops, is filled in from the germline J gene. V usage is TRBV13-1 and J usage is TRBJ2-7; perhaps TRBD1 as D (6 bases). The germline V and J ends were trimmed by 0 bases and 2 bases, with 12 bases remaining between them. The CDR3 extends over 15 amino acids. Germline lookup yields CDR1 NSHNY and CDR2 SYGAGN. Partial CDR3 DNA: TGTGCCAGCAGTGATGCATGGCAGGGGACCTAT. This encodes CASSDAWQGTY. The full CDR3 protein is CASSDAWQGTYEQYF.

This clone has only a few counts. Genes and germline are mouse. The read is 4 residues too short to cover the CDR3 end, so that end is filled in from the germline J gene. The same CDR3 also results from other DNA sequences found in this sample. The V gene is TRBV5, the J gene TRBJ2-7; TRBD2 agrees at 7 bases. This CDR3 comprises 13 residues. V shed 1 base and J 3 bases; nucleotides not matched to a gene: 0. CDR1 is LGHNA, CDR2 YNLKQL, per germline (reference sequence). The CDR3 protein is CASSQAGGYEQYF. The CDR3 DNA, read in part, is TGTGCCAGCAGCCAAGCTGGGGGCTAT.

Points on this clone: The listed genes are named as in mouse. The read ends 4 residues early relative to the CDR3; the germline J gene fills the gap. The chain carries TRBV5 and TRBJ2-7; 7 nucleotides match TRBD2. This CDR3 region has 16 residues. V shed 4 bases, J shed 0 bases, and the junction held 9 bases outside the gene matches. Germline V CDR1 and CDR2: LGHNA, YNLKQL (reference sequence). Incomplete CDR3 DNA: TGTGCCAGCAGCCCCCCGGGACTGTGGAGCTCCTAT. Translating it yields CASSPPGLWSSY. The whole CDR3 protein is CASSPPGLWSSYEQYF.

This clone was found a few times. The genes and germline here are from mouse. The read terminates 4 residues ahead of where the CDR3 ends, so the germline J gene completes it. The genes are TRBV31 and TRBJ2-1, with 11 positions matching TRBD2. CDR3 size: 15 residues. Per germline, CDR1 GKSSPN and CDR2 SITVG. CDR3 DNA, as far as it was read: TGTGCCTGGAGTCTAGTACTGGGGGGGCAGGCT. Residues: CAWSLVLGGQA. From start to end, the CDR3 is CAWSLVLGGQAEQFF. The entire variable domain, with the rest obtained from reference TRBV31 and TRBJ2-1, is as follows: AQTIHQWPVAEIKAVGSPLSLGCTIKGKSSPNLYWYWQATGGTLQQLFYSITVGQVESVVQLNLSASRPKDDQFILSTEKLLLSHSGFYLCAWSLVLGGQAEQFFGPGTRLTVL.

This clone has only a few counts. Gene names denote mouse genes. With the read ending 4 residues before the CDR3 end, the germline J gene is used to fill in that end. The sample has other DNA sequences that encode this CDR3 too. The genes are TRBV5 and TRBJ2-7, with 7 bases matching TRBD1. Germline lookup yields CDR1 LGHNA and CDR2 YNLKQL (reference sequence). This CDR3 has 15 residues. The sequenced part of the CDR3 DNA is TGTGCCAGCAGCCAAGATTCGGCAGGGGGATAT. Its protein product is CASSQDSAGGY. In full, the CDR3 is CASSQDSAGGYEQYF.

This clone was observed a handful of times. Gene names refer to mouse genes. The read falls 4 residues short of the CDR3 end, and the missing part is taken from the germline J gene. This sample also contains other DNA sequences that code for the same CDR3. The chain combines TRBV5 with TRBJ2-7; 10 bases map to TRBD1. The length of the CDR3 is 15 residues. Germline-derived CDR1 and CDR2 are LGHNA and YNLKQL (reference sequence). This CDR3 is CASSQEGDRGYEQYF. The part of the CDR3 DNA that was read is TGTGCCAGCAGCCAAGAAGGGGACAGGGGTTAT.

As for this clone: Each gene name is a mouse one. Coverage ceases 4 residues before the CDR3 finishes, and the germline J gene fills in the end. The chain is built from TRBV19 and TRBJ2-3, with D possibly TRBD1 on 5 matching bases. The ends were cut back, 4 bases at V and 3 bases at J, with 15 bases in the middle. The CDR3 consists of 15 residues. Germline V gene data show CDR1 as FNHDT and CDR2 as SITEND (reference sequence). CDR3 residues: CASSVPGPGAETLYF. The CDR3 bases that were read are TGTGCCAGCAGTGTACCGGGCCCAGGGGCAGAA.

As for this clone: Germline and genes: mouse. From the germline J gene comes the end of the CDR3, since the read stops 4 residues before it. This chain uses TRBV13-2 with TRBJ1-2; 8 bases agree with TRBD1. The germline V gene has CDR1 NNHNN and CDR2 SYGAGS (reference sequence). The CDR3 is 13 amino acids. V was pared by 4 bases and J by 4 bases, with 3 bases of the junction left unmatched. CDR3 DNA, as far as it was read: TGTGCCAGCGGTACGACAGGGGCCTCC. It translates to CASGTTGAS. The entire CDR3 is CASGTTGASDYTF.

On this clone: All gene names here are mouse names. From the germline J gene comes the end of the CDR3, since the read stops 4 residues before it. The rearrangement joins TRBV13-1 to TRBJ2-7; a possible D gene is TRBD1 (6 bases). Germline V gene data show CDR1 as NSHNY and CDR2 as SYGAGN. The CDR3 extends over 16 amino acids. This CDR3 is CASSAAWTRGMYEQYF. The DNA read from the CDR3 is TGTGCCAGCAGTGCCGCCTGGACTAGGGGGATGTAT.

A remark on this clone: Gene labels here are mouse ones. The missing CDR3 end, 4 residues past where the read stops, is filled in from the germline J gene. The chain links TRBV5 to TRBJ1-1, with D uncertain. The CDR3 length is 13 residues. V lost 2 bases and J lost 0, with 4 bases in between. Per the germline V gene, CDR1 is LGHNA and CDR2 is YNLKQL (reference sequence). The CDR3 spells CASSQHPNTEVFF. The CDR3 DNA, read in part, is TGTGCCAGCAGCCAACATCCAAACACA.

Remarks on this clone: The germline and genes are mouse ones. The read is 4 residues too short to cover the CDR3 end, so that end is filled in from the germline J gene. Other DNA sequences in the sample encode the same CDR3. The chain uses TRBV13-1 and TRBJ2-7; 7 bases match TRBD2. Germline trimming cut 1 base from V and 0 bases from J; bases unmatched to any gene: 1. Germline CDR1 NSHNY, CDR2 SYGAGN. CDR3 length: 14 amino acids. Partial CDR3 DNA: TGTGCCAGCAGTGATTGGGGGGTCTCCTAT. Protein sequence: CASSDWGVSY. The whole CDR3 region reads CASSDWGVSYEQYF.

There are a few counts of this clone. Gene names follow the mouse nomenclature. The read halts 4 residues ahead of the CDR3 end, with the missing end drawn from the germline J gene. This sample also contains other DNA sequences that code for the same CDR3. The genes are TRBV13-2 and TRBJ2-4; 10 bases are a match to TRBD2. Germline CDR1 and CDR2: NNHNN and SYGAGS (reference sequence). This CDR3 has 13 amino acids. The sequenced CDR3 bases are TGTGCCAGCGGGGGGACTGGGGAAAAC. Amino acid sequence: CASGGTGEN. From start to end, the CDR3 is CASGGTGENTLYF.